What follows is one TCR beta chain and its context. The source of the sample is a study of blood T cell repertoires in COVID-19. Allocation to cohorts depended on clinical history reported by the participants. The assay was immunoSEQ multiplex PCR, and TCRdb's table has in-frame clones only and misses some. The sample has a few hundred thousand clones; around 89% are singletons. Germline V gene sequence: CDR1 SGHDT, CDR2 YYEEEE. Trimming cost V 5 bases and J 2 bases, with 11 bases left between them. The CDR3 contains 14 residues. The receptor was derived from a woman between 35 and 50 years old with acute COVID-19. The material sequenced was PBMCs or T cells enriched from blood (not recorded which). The chain joins TRBV5-6 to TRBJ1-3; D is ambiguous. CDR3 sequence reads: CASRGRGAGNTIYF. CDR3 DNA: TGTGCCAGCAGGGGGAGAGGAGCTGGAAACACCATATATTTT.